The T cell receptor beta chain under discussion was sequenced for a study of blood T cells in healthy people across ages. With a J-beta primer mix and a sample-barcoded 5' primer, a second PCR ran roughly 6 to 11 cycles. TCRdb independently ran MiXCR on the 5' RACE reads; one entry per CDR3 protein. The sample shows around 1,500,000 distinct CDR3 sequences, around 42% of them seen only once. CDR1 MDHEN and CDR2 SYDVKM come from the germline V gene. This CDR3 contains 15 residues. V lost 5 bases and J lost 13; bases outside the gene matches: 15. The chain recombines TRBV28 with TRBJ2-4; the match to TRBD1 covers 9 bases. The material sequenced was blood. This clonotype originated in a young woman in good health. In DNA, the CDR3 is TGTGCCAGCAGTACACCCAATGACAGGGGGGAAGAGCAGTACTTC. This gives the protein CASSTPNDRGEEQYF.